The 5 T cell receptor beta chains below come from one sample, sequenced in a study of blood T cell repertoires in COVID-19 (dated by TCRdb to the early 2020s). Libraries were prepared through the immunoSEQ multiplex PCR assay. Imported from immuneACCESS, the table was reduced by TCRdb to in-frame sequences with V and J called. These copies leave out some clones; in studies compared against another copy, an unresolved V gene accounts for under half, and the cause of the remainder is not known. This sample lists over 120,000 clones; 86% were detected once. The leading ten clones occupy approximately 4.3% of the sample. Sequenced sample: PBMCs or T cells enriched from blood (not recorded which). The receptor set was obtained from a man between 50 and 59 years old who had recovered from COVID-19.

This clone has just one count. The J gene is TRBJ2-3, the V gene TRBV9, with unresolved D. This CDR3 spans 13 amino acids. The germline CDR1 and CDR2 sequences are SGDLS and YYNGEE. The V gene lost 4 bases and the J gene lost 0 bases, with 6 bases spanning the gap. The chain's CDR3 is CASSSTSTDTQYF. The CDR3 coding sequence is TGTGCCAGCAGCTCGACTAGCACAGATACGCAGTATTTT.

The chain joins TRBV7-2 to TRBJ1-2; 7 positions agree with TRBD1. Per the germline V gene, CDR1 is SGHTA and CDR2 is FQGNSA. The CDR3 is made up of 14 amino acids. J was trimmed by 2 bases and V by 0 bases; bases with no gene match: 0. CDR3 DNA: TGTGCCAGCAGCTTAGCGGGACAGAACTATGGCTACACCTTC. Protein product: CASSLAGQNYGYTF.

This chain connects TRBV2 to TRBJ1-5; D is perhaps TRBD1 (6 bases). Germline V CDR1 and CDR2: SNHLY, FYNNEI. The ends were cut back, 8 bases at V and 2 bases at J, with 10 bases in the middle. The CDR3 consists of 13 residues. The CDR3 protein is CASEGQRNQPQHF. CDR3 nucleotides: TGTGCCAGCGAAGGACAGCGCAATCAGCCCCAGCATTTT.

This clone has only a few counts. The CDR3 loop reads CASSSMRRGDLHF. CDR3 coding DNA: TGTGCCAGCAGTTCCATGCGACGAGGAGACCTCCACTTT. V gene TRBV27 combines with J gene TRBJ1-6; no clear D. This CDR3 has 13 amino acids. V gave up 4 bases and J gave up 15 bases, with 16 bases separating them. Germline V gives CDR1 MNHEY, CDR2 SMNVEV (reference sequence).

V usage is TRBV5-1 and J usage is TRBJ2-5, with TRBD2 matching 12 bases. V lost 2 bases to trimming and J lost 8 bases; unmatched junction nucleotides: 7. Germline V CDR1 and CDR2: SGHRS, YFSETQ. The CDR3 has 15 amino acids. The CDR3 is CASSFGTSGPGTQYF. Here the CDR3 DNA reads TGCGCCAGCAGCTTCGGGACTAGCGGGCCCGGAACCCAGTACTTC.